The next 7 T cell receptor beta chains were all read from a single sample in a study of vaccination and CD4 T cells after COVID-19 (dated 2022 in TCRdb). Reading the label with the study, this specimen's treatment or condition is: roughly 10-day PBMC culture with coronavirus spike peptide pools or control peptides (ViraFEST assay). CD4+ T cells from unexposed donors were collected before the COVID-19 pandemic (2011-2018). No antigen is known for these receptors. The library was built by means of PCR. Instrument used: Illumina iSeq 100. DNA from cultured CD4+ T cells was subjected to TCR sequencing with the Oncomine TCR Beta short-read assay at the Johns Hopkins FTIC core. The public reads were reprocessed in TCRdb via fastp at Q25 and MiXCR, keeping in-frame beta chains. Under each unique CDR3 protein, matching rows form one entry showing the most common genes and DNA. Recorded for this sample are 7,000 to 8,500 distinct CDR3 sequences; 35% of them occurred a single time. The top ten clonotypes cover around 30% of the sample.

Sequencing used CD4+ T cells from blood, cultured in vitro. The receptors here all came from a human donor in good health.

Worth noting for this clonotype: Sequence at one end of the junction differs from germline and may be a read error. This chain uses TRBV6-2 or TRBV6-3 with TRBJ1-1, with a possible D match to TRBD1 (5 bases). The CDR3 has 18 amino acids. Germline V gene sequence: CDR1 MNHEY, CDR2 SVGEGT. CDR3 loop: CASSYSISRTGGNTEAFF. The CDR3 nucleotides read TGTGCCAGCAGTTACTCGATATCCCGGACGGGGGGGAACACTGAGGCTTTCTTT.

This clonotype was seen more than once but under ten times. This sequence joins TRBV2 and TRBJ1-1; TRBD1 might be the D (5 bases). This CDR3 comprises 12 residues. Trimming left V 8 bases short and J 3 bases short, with 10 bases between. Germline assignment: CDR1 SNHLY and CDR2 FYNNEI. The chain's CDR3 is CASSVGDTEAFF. Here the CDR3 DNA reads TGTGCCAGCTCGGTGGGGGACACTGAAGCTTTCTTT.

The count of this clonotype is one. The CDR3 DNA reads as TGCGCCAGCAGCTTGGCCGGGTTGGGGAACACTGAAGCTTTCTTT. Translating it yields CASSLAGLGNTEAFF. This rearrangement joins TRBV5-1 to TRBJ1-1; no firm D call. Per the germline V gene, CDR1 is SGHRS and CDR2 is YFSETQ. V lost 0 bases to trimming and J lost 1 base, with 10 bases between them. The CDR3 has 15 residues.

The CDR3 DNA sequence: TGTGCCAGCAGCTTGAGCGCAGGGAACTATGGCTACACCTTC. This sequence encodes CASSLSAGNYGYTF. V gene TRBV7-8 combines with J gene TRBJ1-2, with TRBD1 as a possible D gene (5 bases). Trimming took 3 bases from V and 2 from J, leaving 10 bases between them. Germline V lookup: CDR1 SGHVS, CDR2 FQNEAQ. The CDR3 loop spans 14 amino acids.

In its sample, this clonotype was seen a few times. The gene calls are TRBV2 and TRBJ1-1; D is possibly TRBD1 (5 bases). The germline V gene has CDR1 SNHLY and CDR2 FYNNEI. This CDR3 region has 13 residues. V dropped 6 bases and J dropped 2 bases, with 10 bases sitting between them. CDR3 nucleotide sequence: TGTGCCAGCAGAAGGACATCTAACACTGAAGCTTTCTTT. Translation: CASRRTSNTEAFF.

This chain joins TRBV9 and TRBJ2-5; 7 nucleotides agree with TRBD1. The CDR3 contains 14 residues. V dropped 4 bases and J dropped 1; count of bases not matched to a gene: 4. Germline CDR1 SGDLS, CDR2 YYNGEE. CDR3 sequence (DNA): TGTGCCAGCAGCTTCGGGACAGTCCAAGAGACCCAGTACTTC. It translates to CASSFGTVQETQYF. Variable domain in full (rest from reference TRBV9 and TRBJ2-5): DSGVTQTPKHLITATGQRVTLRCSPRSGDLSVYWYQQSLDQGLQFLIQYYNGEERAKGNILERFSAQQFPDLHSELNLSSLELGDSALYFCASSFGTVQETQYFGPGTRLLVL.

The chain employs TRBV20-1 and TRBJ2-3; 7 bases fit TRBD2. CDR1 and CDR2 (germline): DFQATT, SNEGSKA (reference sequence). This CDR3 has 14 amino acids. V dropped 3 bases and J dropped 8; count of bases not matched to a gene: 11. CDR3: CSARGERGRFTQYF. The CDR3 DNA follows: TGCAGTGCTAGGGGGGAGCGGGGTAGGTTTACGCAGTATTTT.